This entry lists 8 T cell receptor beta chains sequenced from one sample in a study of shared clonotypes between healthy human individuals. Libraries were prepared by immunoSEQ multiplex PCR; TCRdb keeps only in-frame clonotypes and omits some of them. The sample lists about 320,000 clones; 80% to 90% were seen once. Source material: memory CD8+ T cells sorted from blood. Regarding subset: CD45RO+ cells pooled with CCR7-negative TemRA cells. These receptors were taken from a man between 18 and 35 years old in good health.

This clone was counted between two and nine times. The V call is TRBV27, the J call TRBJ2-3, with 7 bases fitting TRBD2. J gave up 5 bases and V 5 bases, and 13 bases lay outside the gene matches. CDR1 is MNHEY and CDR2 is SMNVEV in the germline V gene (reference sequence). The CDR3 totals 16 residues. The CDR3 DNA reads TGTGCCAGCAGTCCCCACGGGGCGGGAGTTATAGATACGCAGTATTTT. Its protein product is CASSPHGAGVIDTQYF.

V and J are TRBV19 and TRBJ2-5, with 11 bases aligning to TRBD2. CDR3 length: 14 amino acids. Per germline, CDR1 LNHDA and CDR2 SQIVND (reference sequence). V lost 2 bases, J lost 5 bases, and 1 base stayed unmatched. CDR3 in DNA: TGTGCCAGTAGTATACTAGCGGGAGGCGAGACCCAGTACTTC. It codes for CASSILAGGETQYF.

J is TRBJ1-1 and V is TRBV5-6; 7 bases align to TRBD1. This CDR3 contains 18 residues. Germline-derived CDR1 and CDR2 are SGHDT and YYEEEE. J gave up 3 bases and V 0 bases, and 14 bases lay outside the gene matches. The CDR3 spells CASSLDRQGGGWDTEAFF. CDR3 sequence (DNA): TGTGCCAGCAGCTTGGATAGACAGGGAGGAGGTTGGGACACTGAAGCTTTCTTT.

The chain recombines TRBV5-8 with TRBJ2-5; 12 nucleotides line up with TRBD1. Germline V gives CDR1 SGHTS, CDR2 YDEGEE. There are 14 residues in the CDR3. With 3 bases clipped from V and 5 bases from J, the junction kept 2 bases outside the gene matches. CDR3 loop: CASSYGTGGETQYF. In DNA form, the CDR3 reads TGTGCCAGCAGCTACGGGACAGGGGGCGAGACCCAGTACTTC.

This clone has a single count. The CDR3 region is CASSSPGQGASGELFF. The CDR3 DNA reads as TGTGCCAGCAGTTCCCCGGGACAGGGGGCATCCGGGGAGCTGTTTTTT. The rearrangement joins TRBV27 to TRBJ2-2; 12 bases map to TRBD1. The germline V gene encodes CDR1 MNHEY and CDR2 SMNVEV (reference sequence). With V trimmed by 4 bases and J by 6 bases, 6 bases remained unmatched. The CDR3 runs 16 residues.

Notes on this clone: A far larger clone is a single base away, which makes a read error likely. The chain carries TRBV28 and TRBJ1-2; 7 nucleotides match TRBD1. Trimming cost V 5 bases and J 0 bases; bases outside gene matches: 12. The CDR3 has 17 amino acids. Germline assignment: CDR1 MDHEN and CDR2 SYDVKM. Here the CDR3 reads CASSPPGQSVSNYGYTF. The CDR3 coding sequence is TGTGCCAGCAGTCCACCGGGACAGAGCGTATCTAACTATGGCTACACCTTC.

The chain combines TRBV6-1 with TRBJ2-1, with TRBD2 matching over 9 bases. Trimming cost V 8 bases and J 3 bases; bases outside gene matches: 8. The CDR3 is 15 amino acids. CDR1 is MNHNS and CDR2 is SASEGT in the germline V gene. The CDR3 is CASQLAGGSYNEQFF. CDR3 nucleotide sequence: TGTGCCAGCCAATTGGCGGGGGGGAGCTACAATGAGCAGTTCTTC.

The chain combines TRBV5-1 with TRBJ2-2; D is unresolved. The CDR3 loop spans 17 amino acids. CDR1 and CDR2 (germline): SGHRS, YFSETQ. V shed 0 bases and J shed 2 bases, with 14 bases lying between them. In nucleotides, the CDR3 is TGCGCCAGCAGCTTGGGGGTTCAGGTACTCAACACCGGGGAGCTGTTTTTT. Amino acid sequence: CASSLGVQVLNTGELFF.